Below are 14 T cell receptor beta chains sequenced from a single sample in a study of blood T cell repertoires in COVID-19. Sequencing was performed with immunoSEQ multiplex PCR; in TCRdb, only in-frame clones are kept and a portion is missing. The profile covers around 300,000 clones, with 90% appearing a single time and under 3% taken by the ten largest. The sequencing input was peripheral blood. These receptors all stem from a woman aged 25-40 years with COVID-19, enrolled during active disease.

The chain carries TRBV11-3 and TRBJ2-3, with D unclear. This CDR3 contains 13 residues. Looked up from germline, CDR1 is SGHNT and CDR2 is YENEEA. V was cut by 4 bases and J by 4 bases, with 9 bases left in between. The CDR3 DNA reads as TGTGCCAGCAGCTATGGCAGTCCAGATACGCAGTATTTT. This translates into CASSYGSPDTQYF.

This chain uses TRBV12-1 with TRBJ1-6. TRBV12-1 is annotated as a pseudogene. The CDR3 loop spans 15 amino acids. The CDR3 loop is CASRTLVPYNSPLHF. The CDR3 nucleotides read TGTGCCAGCAGAACTTTAGTTCCCTATAATTCACCCCTCCACTTT.

A note on this clone: Other DNA sequences within the sample encode an identical CDR3. The chain links TRBV19 to TRBJ1-4; D call uncertain. Germline V gives CDR1 LNHDA, CDR2 SQIVND (reference sequence). This CDR3 is built from 13 residues. V lost 6 bases, J lost 0 bases, and 5 bases lay in between. The CDR3 protein is CASRTATNEKLFF. The CDR3, as DNA: TGTGCCAGTAGAACAGCAACTAATGAAAAACTGTTTTTT.

The rearrangement uses TRBV5-4 and TRBJ1-1; no reliable D call. In germline, CDR1 is SGHNT, CDR2 YYREEE (reference sequence). The germline V and J ends were trimmed by 4 bases and 5 bases, with 12 bases remaining between them. This CDR3 contains 13 residues. The CDR3 DNA reads TGTGCCAGCAGCCGGCCACCTAGAACTGAAGCTTTCTTT. Translation: CASSRPPRTEAFF.

The V and J genes are TRBV2 and TRBJ2-7; 9 nucleotides align to TRBD2. The CDR3 extends over 15 amino acids. Looked up from germline, CDR1 is SNHLY and CDR2 is FYNNEI. V trimming: 6 bases; J trimming: 4 bases; junction bases outside the gene matches: 10. CDR3 coding DNA: TGTGCCAGCAGAGAACTAGCGGGCGGAGTGTACGAGCAGTACTTC. Residues: CASRELAGGVYEQYF.

This chain connects TRBV4-1 to TRBJ1-1; D may be TRBD1 (6 bases). This CDR3 comprises 14 residues. The ends were cut back, 1 base at V and 2 bases at J, with 8 bases in the middle. Germline CDR1 reads MGHRA; CDR2 reads YSYEKL. CDR3 bases: TGCGCCAGCAGCCAAGTTGGGGGCAACACTGAAGCTTTCTTT. As protein: CASSQVGGNTEAFF.

The genes are TRBV7-8 and TRBJ2-2; 8 bases map to TRBD2. The ends lost 2 bases at V and 4 bases at J; junction bases unmatched: 3. The CDR3 covers 15 residues. CDR1 and CDR2 (germline): SGHVS, FQNEAQ. As DNA, the CDR3 is TGTGCCAGCAGCTTATTTGCGGGAGGCACCGGGGAGCTGTTTTTT. It encodes CASSLFAGGTGELFF. Together with reference TRBV7-8 and TRBJ2-2, the CDR3 gives the full variable domain: GAGVSQSPRYKVAKRGQDVALRCDPISGHVSLFWYQQALGQGPEFLTYFQNEAQLDKSGLPSDRFFAERPEGSVSTLKIQRTQQEDSAVYLCASSLFAGGTGELFFGEGSRLTVL.

The rearrangement links TRBV3-1 (or the pseudogene TRBV3-2) to TRBJ1-2; D unresolved. The CDR3 has 14 residues. Germline V CDR1 and CDR2: LGHDT, YNNKEL (reference sequence). Trimming stripped 1 base from V and 2 bases from J, with 8 bases between. In DNA, the CDR3 is TGTGCCAGCAGCCAAGGTGGAGGGAACTATGGCTACACCTTC. This codes for CASSQGGGNYGYTF.

V is TRBV19 and J is TRBJ2-2; a possible D gene is TRBD1 (5 bases). Trimming took 7 bases from V and 7 from J, leaving 13 bases between them. The CDR3 is 13 residues long. CDR1 and CDR2 from the germline V gene are LNHDA and SQIVND (reference sequence). CDR3 nucleotides: TGTGCCAGTACCCCCGGACACCTCGGGGAGCTGTTTTTT. This codes for CASTPGHLGELFF.

The chain recombines TRBV11-3 with TRBJ2-3; 8 nucleotides align to TRBD2. CDR3 size: 14 residues. Per germline, CDR1 SGHNT and CDR2 YENEEA. With 2 bases clipped from V and 4 bases from J, the junction kept 2 bases outside the gene matches. The CDR3 here is CASSLRTSSDTQYF. DNA for the CDR3: TGTGCCAGCAGCTTACGGACTAGCTCAGATACGCAGTATTTT.

V usage is TRBV7-2 and J usage is TRBJ2-3; D is perhaps TRBD1 (6 bases). The CDR3 extends over 15 amino acids. Germline-derived CDR1 and CDR2 are SGHTA and FQGNSA. V shed 4 bases and J shed 1 base, with 12 bases lying between them. CDR3 coding DNA: TGTGCCAGCAGCTCAAGGACAGCTGGCACAGATACGCAGTATTTT. Its protein is CASSSRTAGTDTQYF.

The V gene is TRBV4-2, the J gene TRBJ2-5, with TRBD1 as a possible D gene (6 bases). The CDR3 consists of 16 residues. Per germline, CDR1 LGHNA and CDR2 YNFKEQ. Trimming removed 1 base at V and 1 base at J, with 13 bases between. CDR3 protein: CASSQVATGPQETQYF. CDR3 DNA sequence: TGTGCCAGCAGCCAAGTCGCGACAGGACCCCAAGAGACCCAGTACTTC.

The V call is TRBV19, the J call TRBJ1-1; D not certain. This CDR3 contains 11 residues. The germline gives CDR1 LNHDA, CDR2 SQIVND (reference sequence). V lost 6 bases to trimming and J lost 5 bases, with 7 bases between them. CDR3 amino acids: CASRRGTEAFF. The CDR3 DNA reads as TGTGCCAGTAGGAGAGGGACTGAAGCTTTCTTT.

V is TRBV5-5 and J is TRBJ2-7, with 7 bases identical to TRBD1. The V segment lost 3 bases and the J segment 0 bases; nucleotides outside the gene matches: 6. This CDR3 spans 15 amino acids. Germline assignment: CDR1 SGHKS and CDR2 YYEKEE (reference sequence). The CDR3 here is CASSSTGTASYEQYF. The CDR3 DNA follows: TGTGCCAGCAGCTCGACCGGGACAGCCTCCTACGAGCAGTACTTC.